What follows is one T cell receptor (beta chain) and its context. The length of the CDR3 is 12 residues. From germline, CDR1 is SNHLY and CDR2 FYNNEI. Trimming took 3 bases from V and 5 from J, leaving 4 bases between them. The data are from a study of blood T cell repertoires in COVID-19. Across the whole study: Sample material is recorded as cDNA or gDNA derived from T cells, B-cell-depleted T cells, or PBMCs.

Original processing notes: Reference gene primer amplification yielded estimated nucleated cell counts. Only in-frame clones appear in the TCRdb table, and some are missing; sequencing was by immunoSEQ multiplex PCR. For V, J and clone size, that table is used; D and trimming come from the DNA. The sample holds roughly 200,000 clones, 60% to 85% seen once. This TCR was recovered from a woman in her sixties or seventies with acute or convalescent COVID-19. The genes are TRBV2 and TRBJ1-4; D remains ambiguous. The specimen sequenced was peripheral blood. The CDR3: CASSDENEKLFF. CDR3 DNA: TGTGCCAGCAGTGACGAGAATGAAAAACTGTTTTTT.